This T cell receptor beta chain was documented in a study of response to subunit inactivated influenza vaccine. Overall study results and limits: After each seasonal influenza vaccination, few new T cells are recruited, the authors suggested.

MiXCR, applied by TCRdb to the RT-PCR reads, yields one record per CDR3 protein. The data hold fewer than 250,000 distinct CDR3 sequences, with over 13% observed a single time. A word on this clonotype: Its antigen is currently unknown.

In germline, CDR1 is SGHVS, CDR2 FQNEAQ. V lost 6 bases to trimming and J lost 0 bases, with 17 bases between them. CDR3 length: 17 amino acids. The TCR sequence derives from a man aged 50 to 60 who received an inactivated influenza vaccine. The chain uses TRBV7-8 and TRBJ2-2; D is unclear. The material was CD8+ T cells sorted from PBMCs, obtained approximately 5 days after vaccination. The CDR3, as DNA: TGTGCCAGCAGACAAGCTCGGGTCCCCACGAACACCGGGGAGCTGTTTTTT. It yields the protein CASRQARVPTNTGELFF. The full variable domain, completed using reference TRBV7-8 and TRBJ2-2, is GAGVSQSPRYKVAKRGQDVALRCDPISGHVSLFWYQQALGQGPEFLTYFQNEAQLDKSGLPSDRFFAERPEGSVSTLKIQRTQQEDSAVYLCASRQARVPTNTGELFFGEGSRLTVL.